This record looks at one T cell receptor (beta chain) sequence and its context. PCR involved 60 Vbeta and 13 Jbeta primers. Only in-frame clones appear in the TCRdb table, and some are missing; sequencing was by immunoSEQ multiplex PCR. Of around 130,000 clones listed, around 80% are singletons. These data are taken from a study of cytomegalovirus exposure and HLA in healthy donors. The CDR3 length is 14 residues. Looked up from germline, CDR1 is MNHEY and CDR2 is SMNVEV (reference sequence). Trimming took 6 bases from V and 4 from J, leaving 12 bases between them. This chain links TRBV27 with TRBJ2-2; D is perhaps TRBD1 (6 bases). The sequence came from a young woman in good health and CMV-seronegative. Sequenced material: PBMCs. The DNA of the CDR3 is TGTGCCAGCAGGACAGGTCGGGGCACCGGGGAGCTGTTTTTT. It codes for CASRTGRGTGELFF.